This T cell receptor (beta chain) was sequenced during a study of T cells in Graves' hyperthyroidism and ophthalmopathy. This clonotype was seen ten or more times. Using RNA transcripts as the source, TCR beta CDR3 regions were amplified. TCR CDR3 underwent first-round RT-PCR with the HTBI primer set. MiXCR, run by TCRdb on the multiplex PCR reads, gives a single entry per CDR3 protein. The repertoire consists of around 620,000 distinct CDR3 sequences, with 16% occurring once and the leading ten covering approximately 3.9%. This CDR3 spans 14 amino acids. Germline CDR1 is MNHEY and CDR2 is SVGEGT. V gave up 5 bases and J gave up 7 bases, with 15 bases separating them.

The sequence was collected from a woman aged 25 to 39 with Graves' hyperthyroidism. The source material was blood. V is TRBV6-2 or TRBV6-3 and J is TRBJ2-1; D is perhaps TRBD2 (6 bases). The CDR3 DNA reads TGTGCCAGCAGTCCAAGCGGAGGGAGGAATGAGCAGTTCTTC. It codes for CASSPSGGRNEQFF.